A single sample gave rise to the 5 T cell receptor beta chains below, sequenced in a study of blood T cell repertoires in COVID-19. Data came from immunoSEQ multiplex PCR; TCRdb stores just in-frame clones and leaves some out. This sample has about 300,000 clones, with more than 70% found just once. Sequencing used peripheral blood. The receptors shown here come from a woman aged 45-65 years with acute or convalescent COVID-19.

The J gene is TRBJ2-1, the V gene TRBV9; TRBD2 matches at 14 bases. The germline V gene encodes CDR1 SGDLS and CDR2 YYNGEE. The CDR3 is 20 residues long. Trimming took 4 bases from V and 1 from J; bases not matched to a gene: 13. The DNA for the CDR3 is TGTGCCAGCAGCCCGTTGACTAGCGGGAGGGCCGTAACGTCCTACAATGAGCAGTTCTTC. Residues: CASSPLTSGRAVTSYNEQFF.

Only a few counts were recorded for this clone. The chain employs TRBV2 and TRBJ1-2; D gene unclear. Trimming took 5 bases from V and 4 from J, leaving 11 bases between them. Germline V gives CDR1 SNHLY, CDR2 FYNNEI. The CDR3 runs 13 residues. CDR3 amino acids: CASSQLSGYGYTF. CDR3 sequence (DNA): TGTGCCAGCAGTCAGCTCTCGGGCTATGGCTACACCTTC.

The rearrangement uses TRBV6-2 or TRBV6-3 and TRBJ1-5; no clear D. V lost 2 bases and J lost 6, with 26 bases in between. Germline V lookup: CDR1 MNHEY, CDR2 SVGEGT. The CDR3 runs 19 residues. Here the CDR3 reads CASSYGIGGPELMPQPQHF. CDR3 DNA: TGTGCCAGCAGTTACGGAATTGGAGGGCCGGAGTTAATGCCTCAGCCCCAGCATTTT.

The chain is built from TRBV24-1 and TRBJ1-1; D ambiguous. CDR1 is KGHDR and CDR2 is SFDVKD in the germline V gene. Between the trimmed V and J ends, which lost 3 bases and 3 bases, there was a span of 13 bases. This CDR3 has 15 amino acids. The CDR3 DNA reads as TGTGCCACCAGTGATCCCCGGTTATCTGACACTGAAGCTTTCTTT. It yields the protein CATSDPRLSDTEAFF.

J is TRBJ2-5 and V is TRBV6-5; 9 nucleotides match TRBD2. The CDR3 contains 15 residues. The germline CDR1 and CDR2 sequences are MNHEY and SVGAGI. Trimming at V came to 2 bases and at J to 3 bases, leaving 4 bases not matched to a gene. CDR3: CASSYRTSDKETQYF. The CDR3, as DNA: TGTGCCAGCAGTTACCGGACTAGCGACAAAGAGACCCAGTACTTC.